The T cell receptor (beta chain) described here comes from a study of graft-versus-host responses after intestinal transplantation. Across the whole study: Every one of the recipients received anti-thymocyte globulin induction and afterwards took tacrolimus and steroids for around 3 years.

General observations from the study: GvH clones appeared in recipient marrow, some first in ileum or blood.

Clones were read by immunoSEQ multiplex PCR, and TCRdb kept only the in-frame ones, dropping some. The sample lists around 97,000 clones; roughly 93% were seen once. For this clone: The antigen remains unidentified.

CDR1 is SGDLS and CDR2 is YYNGEE in the germline V gene. Trimming left V 0 bases short and J 6 bases short, with 18 bases between. The CDR3 is made up of 16 amino acids. The receptor was isolated from a human donor who received an intestinal transplant. Sequencing used unstimulated CD8+ T cells sorted from spleen or lymph node cells, obtained before intestinal transplant. The chain couples TRBV9 to TRBJ1-2; D call uncertain. CDR3 in amino acids: CASSVGVLGGSDGYTF. For the CDR3, the DNA is TGTGCCAGCAGCGTAGGGGTCTTAGGCGGAAGCGATGGCTACACCTTC.